This T cell receptor (beta chain) is drawn from a study of T cells in Graves' hyperthyroidism and ophthalmopathy. In this sample, this clonotype turned up many times. What it binds is not known. Researchers barred patients who had uncontrolled infection, other autoimmune disease, pregnancy or lactation. Amplified regions were TCR beta CDR3 sequences from RNA transcripts. A first-round RT-PCR of the TCR CDR3 used the HTBI primer set. TCRdb called the multiplex PCR reads again in MiXCR, with one record for every CDR3 protein. The table shows 450,000 to 700,000 distinct CDR3 sequences, with 40% to 55% occurring only once. Study observations and caveats: The model identified upcoming ophthalmopathy a median approximately six months ahead of onset. Blood also held most thyroid clonotypes expanded beyond 0.001.

The specimen was peripheral blood or thyroid tissue (not recorded which). The TCR originated in an adult woman with Graves' disease, either hyperthyroidism or ophthalmopathy (not recorded which).

This CDR3 reads CASSSQGSATNEKLFF. The CDR3 coding sequence is TGTGCCAGCAGCTCCCAGGGTTCTGCAACTAATGAAAAACTGTTTTTT. The chain joins TRBV11-2 to TRBJ1-4; D perhaps matches TRBD1 (5 bases). The germline CDR1 and CDR2 sequences are SGHAT and FQNNGV. The CDR3 has 16 residues. V gave up 4 bases and J gave up 0 bases, with 12 bases separating them.